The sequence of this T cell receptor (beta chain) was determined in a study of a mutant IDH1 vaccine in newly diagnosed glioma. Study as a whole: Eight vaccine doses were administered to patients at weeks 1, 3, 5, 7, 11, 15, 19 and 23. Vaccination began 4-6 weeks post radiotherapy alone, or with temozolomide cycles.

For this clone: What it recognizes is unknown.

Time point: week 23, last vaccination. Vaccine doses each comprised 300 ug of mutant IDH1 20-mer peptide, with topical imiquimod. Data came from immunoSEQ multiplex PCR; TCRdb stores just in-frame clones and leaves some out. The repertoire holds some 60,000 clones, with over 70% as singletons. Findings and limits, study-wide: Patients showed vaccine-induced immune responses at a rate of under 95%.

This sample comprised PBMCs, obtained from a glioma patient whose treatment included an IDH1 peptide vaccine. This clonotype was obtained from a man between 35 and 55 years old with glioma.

CDR3 sequence reads: CASSPVGGRADTQYF. The CDR3 DNA reads as TGTGCCAGCAGCCCCGTCGGCGGGAGGGCAGATACGCAGTATTTT. The V gene is TRBV14, the J gene TRBJ2-3; 9 nucleotides match TRBD2. V lost 4 bases, J lost 4 bases, and 6 bases stayed unmatched. CDR3 length equals 15 residues. CDR1 is SGHDN and CDR2 is FVKESK in the germline V gene. The entire variable domain, with the rest obtained from reference TRBV14 and TRBJ2-3, is as follows: EAGVTQFPSHSVIEKGQTVTLRCDPISGHDNLYWYRRVMGKEIKFLLHFVKESKQDESGMPNNRFLAERTGGTYSTLKVQPAELEDSGVYFCASSPVGGRADTQYFGPGTRLTVL.